This T cell receptor (beta chain) was obtained from a study of neoadjuvant anti-PD-1 for oral cavity cancer. Across the whole study: Patients mostly received three to four biweekly nivolumab doses at 3 mg/kg before surgery.

This table comes from immunoSEQ multiplex PCR, and its TCRdb copy is limited to in-frame clones, with some not included. The table has 11,000 to 15,000 clones, 71% seen once. Time point: after neoadjuvant nivolumab, at surgical resection. Patients had newly diagnosed, untreated stage II-IVA oral cavity squamous cell carcinoma. Remarks on this clone: The antigen is undetermined.

Regarding the study as a whole: Each response group had just a few patients in TCR analyses.

The CDR3 contains 13 residues. J gave up 4 bases and V 6 bases, and 4 bases lay outside the gene matches. Germline-derived CDR1 and CDR2 are MNHEY and SVGAGI. Material: PBMCs, obtained after nivolumab (anti-PD-1) treatment. This receptor was obtained from a person between 40 and 80 years old with oral cavity squamous cell carcinoma. This chain uses TRBV6-5 with TRBJ2-7; TRBD2 agrees at 9 bases. Here the CDR3 reads CASRREGLYEQYF. In DNA, the CDR3 is TGTGCCAGCAGGCGGGAGGGCCTATACGAGCAGTACTTC.